The sequence of this T cell receptor (beta chain) was determined in a study of PD-L1 blockade in urothelial cancer. The wider study: Men with urothelial cancer arising in the bladder made up about 90% of the roughly 29 patients.

Patients' urothelial carcinoma was locally advanced or metastatic. Per patient, between 1 and 8 samples were collected at pretreatment and on-treatment time points. Here immunoSEQ multiplex PCR was the method, and the copy in TCRdb shows in-frame clones only, minus some. The table lists nearly 30,000 clones, 80% to 90% of them singletons. The specimen comprised PBMCs, sampled around atezolizumab (anti-PD-L1) treatment. This clonotype was sampled from a man in his fifties with urothelial cancer.

CDR3 residues: CASSLWTGTGANVLTF. The CDR3 nucleotides read TGTGCCAGCAGTTTGTGGACAGGGACCGGGGCCAACGTCCTGACTTTC. V gene TRBV28 combines with J gene TRBJ2-6, with TRBD1 matching over 8 bases. The CDR3 is 16 residues long. Germline V lookup: CDR1 MDHEN, CDR2 SYDVKM. V lost 3 bases to trimming and J lost 4 bases; unmatched junction nucleotides: 5.